The rows below give T cell receptor beta chains drawn from one sample of a study of T cell clonotyping in hematopoietic cell transplantation. Profiled with immunoSEQ multiplex PCR; TCRdb holds only in-frame clones, not every one. This table holds around 10,000 clones, about 92% found once. The sequencing used peripheral blood mononuclear cells, collected before stem cell transplant. The receptors come from a woman between 35 and 50 years old with acute myeloid leukemia. Some clones in this sample may be carry-over from other donors' samples. CDR3s include the opening cysteine and the closing phenylalanine or tryptophan. A D gene is named only where the DNA matches it firmly. The size of a clone is reported for some rows only, either as once, few or many, or as a class for expanded clones.

d_call	j_call	clone_size	v_call	cdr3_nt	cdr3_aa
.	TRBJ2-1	medium-sized	TRBV25-1	TGTGCCAGCGCCAGGGGGGATGAGCAGTTCTTC	CASARGDEQFF
.	TRBJ1-5	.	TRBV28	TGTGCCAGCAACAAACCGGACTCTTGGGGTCAGCCCCAGCATTTT	CASNKPDSWGQPQHF
TRBD2	TRBJ2-5	.	TRBV19	TGTGCCAGTAGTACGGGGACTACGTACCAAGAGACCCAGTACTTC	CASSTGTTYQETQYF
TRBD1	TRBJ1-3	.	TRBV6-6	TGTGCCAGCAGCCGCGGACAGGGGGCGATTGGAAACACCATATATTTT	CASSRGQGAIGNTIYF
TRBD2	TRBJ2-1	.	TRBV19	TGTGCCAGTAGTATTGGACTAGCGGGAGTTTTTGTTGAGCAGTTCTTC	CASSIGLAGVFVEQFF
.	TRBJ1-1	.	TRBV14	TGTGCCAGCAGCCAAGGTGGGTTCGCTGAAGCTTTCTTT	CASSQGGFAEAFF
TRBD1	TRBJ2-7	.	TRBV9	TGTGCCAGCAGCCCCCGGGACAGGTCCTACGAGCAGTACTTC	CASSPRDRSYEQYF
TRBD1	TRBJ2-7	.	TRBV5-6	TGTGCCAGCAGCTTGTTCCGGGACAGGGCAGGAAACGAGCAGTACTTC	CASSLFRDRAGNEQYF
TRBD1	TRBJ2-4	.	TRBV18	TGTGCCAGCTCACCATTTGCCGGGACAGGAGGCAAAAACATTCAGTACTTC	CASSPFAGTGGKNIQYF
.	TRBJ1-3	.	TRBV2	TGTGCCAGCAGTTCGGGGGGACAACGAAGGGGAAACACCATATATTTT	CASSSGGQRRGNTIYF
TRBD1	TRBJ1-1	.	TRBV19	TGTGCCAGTAGTCTCCGACAGGGTCTAATGAACACTGAAGCTTTCTTT	CASSLRQGLMNTEAFF
.	TRBJ2-7	.	TRBV11-2	TGTGCCAGCAGCTTAGCGGGCTTCAACGAGCAGTACTTC	CASSLAGFNEQYF
.	TRBJ1-1	once	TRBV19	TGTGCCAGTATACCCCGAGGGGGGGACAAAGGGGGAAACACTGAAGCTTTCTTT	CASIPRGGDKGGNTEAFF
TRBD1	TRBJ2-7	.	TRBV2	TGTGCCAGCATTTCAGGACAGGGTAACTACGAGCAGTACTTC	CASISGQGNYEQYF
TRBD2	TRBJ2-5	.	TRBV5-4	TGTGCCAGCAGCTCCGACTATGGACTAGCGAGGGATCCAAAAGAGACCCAGTACTTC	CASSSDYGLARDPKETQYF
.	TRBJ1-2	few	TRBV10-3	TGTGCCATCTGGGGGGACGCCTCTAACTATGGCTACACCTTC	CAIWGDASNYGYTF
TRBD2	TRBJ2-7	.	TRBV5-4	TGTGCCAGCAGCGTCGGCGCTAGCGGGGGGTCCTACGAGCAGTACTTC	CASSVGASGGSYEQYF
.	TRBJ2-3	.	TRBV5-6	TGTGCCAGCAGTTCGGACGCTGATACGCAGTATTTT	CASSSDADTQYF
.	TRBJ2-1	.	TRBV5-5	TGTGCCAGCAGCTTGGGGCAGGGTAGTGGTGGTGAGCAGTTCTTC	CASSLGQGSGGEQFF
.	TRBJ1-5	.	TRBV5-1	TGCGCCAGCAGCTTCGACACGGTCGGTTGGCCCCAGCATTTT	CASSFDTVGWPQHF
TRBD1	TRBJ1-1	.	TRBV6-5	TGTGCCAGCAGTTCACAGGGGGCAAACACTGAAGCTTTCTTT	CASSSQGANTEAFF
.	TRBJ2-7	once	TRBV20-1	TGCAGTGCGGCTAGCCACGAGCAGTACTTC	CSAASHEQYF
.	TRBJ2-7	.	TRBV11-3	TGTGCCAGCAGCTTAGAGGTGGGGGCAGGTTTCGAGCAGTACTTC	CASSLEVGAGFEQYF
.	TRBJ2-7	.	TRBV5-1	TGCGCCAGCAGCTTGGGTGTCTCCTACGAGCAGTACTTC	CASSLGVSYEQYF
.	TRBJ1-5	.	TRBV12-5	TGTGCTAGTGGTTTGGTACTTTCAGGGAAAAGGGGGCAGCCCCAGCATTTT	CASGLVLSGKRGQPQHF
.	TRBJ2-7	.	TRBV15	TGTGCCACCAGCAGAGGTTTGGGGTACGAGCAGTACTTC	CATSRGLGYEQYF
.	TRBJ2-7	.	TRBV2	TGTGCCAGCAGTGAAGCGAGGGTAGGCAGGGCAGCCGTCGAGCAGTACTTC	CASSEARVGRAAVEQYF
.	TRBJ2-7	.	TRBV5-6	TGTGCCAGCAGCTTGGCCGGGGTCGGGGAGCAGTACTTC	CASSLAGVGEQYF
TRBD1	TRBJ1-2	.	TRBV25-1	TGTGCCAGCAGTGCCACTCCCGGGACAGAGGATGGCTACACCTTC	CASSATPGTEDGYTF
.	TRBJ2-7	once	TRBV5-6	TGTGCCAGCAGCTTGGTAGGGGCTGGTACCTACGAGCAGTACTTC	CASSLVGAGTYEQYF
TRBD2	TRBJ2-1	.	TRBV27	TGTGCCAGCAGTTTATCTAGCGGGAGGTTTAATGAGCAGTTCTTC	CASSLSSGRFNEQFF
TRBD2	TRBJ2-3	.	TRBV27	TGTGCCAGCAGTCTAGCGGTCGACACAGATACGCAGTATTTT	CASSLAVDTDTQYF
.	TRBJ1-5	.	TRBV19	TGTGCCAGTAGTATCGCGGGGGGGAGCAATCAGCCCCAGCATTTT	CASSIAGGSNQPQHF
TRBD1	TRBJ2-1	.	TRBV7-8	TGTGCCAGCAGCTCGACCGGGACAGGGGGCTACAATGAGCAGTTCTTC	CASSSTGTGGYNEQFF
TRBD1	TRBJ1-2	.	TRBV5-8	TGTTCGTCCGGGGACAGGGTTAAAACCTATGGCTACACCTTC	CSSGDRVKTYGYTF
TRBD1	TRBJ1-1	.	TRBV29-1	TGCAGCGTCCGGGACAGGGGAGGGGGGAACACTGAAGCTTTCTTT	CSVRDRGGGNTEAFF
.	TRBJ2-7	.	TRBV5-1	TGCGCCAGCAGCGCCGGACAGCTGGGAGAGCAGTACTTC	CASSAGQLGEQYF
.	TRBJ2-2	.	TRBV5-4	TGTGCCAGCAGCTTGGAGGGGCAGGGGTACACCGGGGAGCTGTTTTTT	CASSLEGQGYTGELFF
.	TRBJ2-3	.	TRBV7-2	TGTGCCAGCAGCACCCGACTCACCAGCACAGATACGCAGTATTTT	CASSTRLTSTDTQYF
TRBD2	TRBJ2-7	.	TRBV4-3	TGCGCCAGCAGCCAAGGACTAGCGGAAGCCTACGAGCAGTACTTC	CASSQGLAEAYEQYF
.	TRBJ2-5	.	TRBV19	TGTGCCAGTAGTGCCAAGGGAAGACCGCAGGGACAAGAGACCCAGTACTTC	CASSAKGRPQGQETQYF
TRBD2	TRBJ2-5	.	TRBV19	TGTGCCAGTAGCGCTAGACTAGCTGGGGAGACCCAGTACTTC	CASSARLAGETQYF
TRBD2	TRBJ2-1	.	TRBV11-2	TGTGCCAGCAGCCCCTACCAGGGACTAGCGGGAGGGGGAGAGCAGTTCTTC	CASSPYQGLAGGGEQFF
.	TRBJ1-2	.	TRBV29-1	TGCAGCGTTGAGTTGGGGGACTATGGCTACACCTTC	CSVELGDYGYTF
TRBD1	TRBJ1-2	few	TRBV11-3	TGTGCCAGCAGCCAAAAGACAGGGTTCTATGGCTACACCTTC	CASSQKTGFYGYTF
TRBD1	TRBJ1-2	.	TRBV28	TGTGCCAGCAGGCCGGCGGACAGGGTCGATGGCTACACCTTC	CASRPADRVDGYTF
TRBD2	TRBJ2-7	.	TRBV5-6	TGTGCCAGCAGCCTTCGACTAGCGTACTCCTACGAGCAGTACTTC	CASSLRLAYSYEQYF
TRBD1	TRBJ1-1	.	TRBV10-3	TGTGCCATCAGTGATCGGCCAGGGGGCCGTAACACTGAAGCTTTCTTT	CAISDRPGGRNTEAFF
TRBD2	TRBJ2-7	once	TRBV14	TGTGCCAGCAGCCAAGATGGGAGGGGCTGGTACGAGCAGTACTTC	CASSQDGRGWYEQYF
.	TRBJ1-5	few	TRBV15	TGTGCCACCAGCAGCGGACGGAATAGGAATCAGCCCCAGCATTTT	CATSSGRNRNQPQHF
TRBD2	TRBJ2-7	.	TRBV5-4	TGTGCCAGCAGCTTGCGAGGGACTAGGAGGGGCTACGAGCAGTACTTC	CASSLRGTRRGYEQYF
TRBD1	TRBJ2-5	once	TRBV5-1	TGCGCCAGCAGCTTGGCTACAGGGGTGGGGGAGACCCAGTACTTC	CASSLATGVGETQYF
.	TRBJ1-5	.	TRBV19	TGTGCCAGTAGTCCTCCCTTCCCAGGGAACAATCAGCCCCAGCATTTT	CASSPPFPGNNQPQHF